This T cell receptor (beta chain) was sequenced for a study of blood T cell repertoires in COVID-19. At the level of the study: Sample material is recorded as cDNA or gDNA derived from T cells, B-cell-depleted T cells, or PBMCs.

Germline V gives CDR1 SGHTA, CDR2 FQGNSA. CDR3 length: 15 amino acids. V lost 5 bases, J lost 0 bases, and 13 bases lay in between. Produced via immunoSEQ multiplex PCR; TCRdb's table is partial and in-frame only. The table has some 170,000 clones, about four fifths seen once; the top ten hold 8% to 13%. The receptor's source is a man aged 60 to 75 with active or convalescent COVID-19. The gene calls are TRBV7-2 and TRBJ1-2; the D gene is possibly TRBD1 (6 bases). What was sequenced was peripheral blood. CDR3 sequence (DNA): TGTGCCAGCAGCCCCGGACAGTCTACTAACTATGGCTACACCTTC. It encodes CASSPGQSTNYGYTF.